Listed here are 11 T cell receptor beta chains from one sample, sequenced in a study of T-cell memory formation after mild COVID-19. TCRdb ran MiXCR on the 5' RACE reads and lists one entry per CDR3 protein. The table shows 350,000 to 500,000 distinct CDR3 sequences, with 15% to 20% occurring only once. The sequenced material came from PBMCs or a T cell subset sorted from them (not recorded which). The receptors were sampled from a man between 18 and 29 years old who had mild COVID-19 (a few samples of this study predate the infection). Cell type and time point are not known.

This clonotype was found a few times. The chain joins TRBV4-1 to TRBJ2-3, with TRBD1 matching over 9 bases. CDR3 size: 15 residues. The germline CDR1 and CDR2 sequences are MGHRA and YSYEKL. V lost 5 bases, J lost 2 bases, and 5 bases stayed unmatched. The CDR3 region has the DNA TGCGCCAGCAGCACCCGGGACAGGGACACAGATACGCAGTATTTT. This codes for CASSTRDRDTDTQYF.

The rearrangement links TRBV24-1 to TRBJ2-7; 10 nucleotides agree with TRBD1. In germline, CDR1 is KGHDR, CDR2 SFDVKD. The CDR3 loop spans 14 amino acids. Trimming removed 3 bases from V and 4 bases from J; junction bases left unmatched: 2. CDR3: CATSDGDRGYEQYF. Written as DNA, the CDR3 is TGTGCCACCAGTGATGGGGACAGGGGTTACGAGCAGTACTTC.

The V call is TRBV3-1, the J call TRBJ2-7; 11 nucleotides line up with TRBD2. V lost 0 bases and J lost 1; bases outside the gene matches: 5. Per the germline V gene, CDR1 is LGHDT and CDR2 is YNNKEL (reference sequence). The CDR3 has 17 residues. The CDR3 here is CASSQDPGLADSYEQYF. The CDR3 DNA reads as TGTGCCAGCAGCCAAGACCCGGGACTAGCGGATTCCTACGAGCAGTACTTC.

The sample holds a few counts of this clonotype. This sequence joins TRBV20-1 and TRBJ1-1; 9 nucleotides line up with TRBD1. Germline V gene lookup returns CDR1 DFQATT and CDR2 SNEGSKA (reference sequence). The junction had 5 bases not matched to a gene; V was cut back by 0 bases and J by 6 bases. The CDR3 is 14 amino acids. DNA of the CDR3: TGCAGTGCTAGAGAGGGACAGGGCAGGTCTGAAGCTTTCTTT. This sequence encodes CSAREGQGRSEAFF.

Written as DNA, the CDR3 is TGTGCCAGCAGCCACCGACTAGCGGGGGGGCTCTCCTACGAGCAGTACTTC. It specifies CASSHRLAGGLSYEQYF. This rearrangement joins TRBV6-2 or TRBV6-3 to TRBJ2-7; TRBD2 agrees at 14 bases. From germline, CDR1 is MNHEY and CDR2 SVGEGT. The CDR3 is 17 residues long. The junction had 7 bases not matched to a gene; V was cut back by 6 bases and J by 0 bases.

The CDR3: CSAGRGTGARAEQFF. CDR3 nucleotide sequence: TGCAGTGCCGGGCGGGGGACAGGGGCCCGTGCTGAGCAGTTCTTC. This chain uses TRBV20-1 with TRBJ2-1; 10 nucleotides match TRBD1. J was trimmed by 9 bases and V by 6 bases; bases with no gene match: 14. From germline, CDR1 is DFQATT and CDR2 SNEGSKA (reference sequence). The CDR3 consists of 15 residues.

The J gene is TRBJ2-3, the V gene TRBV5-1; no reliable D call. The V end lost 4 bases, the J end lost 6 bases, and 12 bases lay between the germline ends. This CDR3 is built from 13 residues. From germline, CDR1 is SGHRS and CDR2 YFSETQ. The DNA of the CDR3 is TGCGCCAGCAGCGAAACGTCTAGGGATACGCAGTATTTT. It encodes CASSETSRDTQYF.

The V call is TRBV29-1, the J call TRBJ2-2; possible D gene TRBD1, 5 bases. V lost 2 bases and J 3 bases, leaving 13 bases between the germline ends. The germline V gene encodes CDR1 SQVTM and CDR2 ANQGSEA. The CDR3 runs to 15 residues. CDR3 nucleotide sequence: TGCAGCGTTGAATTCGCAGGGCCTGACACCGGGGAGCTGTTTTTT. Amino acid sequence: CSVEFAGPDTGELFF.

This clonotype was picked up a small number of times. The chain is built from TRBV10-3 and TRBJ1-5; no clear D. The CDR3 spans 13 residues. V was clipped by 11 bases and J by 3 bases, with 14 bases between them. The germline V gene has CDR1 ENHRY and CDR2 SYGVKD. CDR3 region: CAATTEYNQPQHF. CDR3 bases: TGTGCCGCCACCACAGAGTACAATCAGCCCCAGCATTTT.

J is TRBJ1-1 and V is TRBV20-1; D ambiguous. The V end lost 7 bases, the J end lost 0 bases, and 12 bases lay between the germline ends. CDR1 is DFQATT, CDR2 SNEGSKA, per germline (reference sequence). The CDR3 is 13 amino acids. The DNA for the CDR3 is TGCAGTGTCGCCCCGGTTCTGAACACTGAAGCTTTCTTT. This codes for CSVAPVLNTEAFF.

This clonotype was detected a few times. The chain carries TRBV27 and TRBJ1-1; D is ambiguous. The CDR3 sequence is 11 residues long. With 9 bases removed from V and 3 bases from J, the gap between germline ends came to 8 bases. Germline V lookup: CDR1 MNHEY, CDR2 SMNVEV (reference sequence). The CDR3 loop is CASGRYTEAFF. The CDR3 nucleotides read TGTGCCAGTGGACGCTACACTGAAGCTTTCTTT.